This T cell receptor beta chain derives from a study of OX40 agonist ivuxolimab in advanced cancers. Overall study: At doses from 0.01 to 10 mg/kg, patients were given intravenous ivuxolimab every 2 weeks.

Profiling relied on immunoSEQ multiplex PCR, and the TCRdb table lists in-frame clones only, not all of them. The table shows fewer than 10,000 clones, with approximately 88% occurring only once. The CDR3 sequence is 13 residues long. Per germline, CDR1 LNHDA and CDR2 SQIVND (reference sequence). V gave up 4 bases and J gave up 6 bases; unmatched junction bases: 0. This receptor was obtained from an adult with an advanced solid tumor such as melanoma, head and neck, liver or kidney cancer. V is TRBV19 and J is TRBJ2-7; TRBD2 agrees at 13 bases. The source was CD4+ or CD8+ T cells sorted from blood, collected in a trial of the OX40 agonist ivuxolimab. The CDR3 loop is CASSRTSGSEQYF. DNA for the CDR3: TGTGCCAGTAGTAGGACTAGCGGGAGCGAGCAGTACTTC.